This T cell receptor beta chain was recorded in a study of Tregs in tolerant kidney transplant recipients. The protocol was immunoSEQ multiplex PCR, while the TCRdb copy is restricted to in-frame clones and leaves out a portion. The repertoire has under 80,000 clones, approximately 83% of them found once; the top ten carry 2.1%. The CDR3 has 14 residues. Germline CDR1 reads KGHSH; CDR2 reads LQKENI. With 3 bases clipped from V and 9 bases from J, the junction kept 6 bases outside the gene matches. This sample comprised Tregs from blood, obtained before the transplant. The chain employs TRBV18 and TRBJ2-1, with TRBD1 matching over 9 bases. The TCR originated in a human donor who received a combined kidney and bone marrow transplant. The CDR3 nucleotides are TGTGCCAGCTCACCTCGGACAGGGGATGGTGAGCAGTTCTTC. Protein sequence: CASSPRTGDGEQFF.